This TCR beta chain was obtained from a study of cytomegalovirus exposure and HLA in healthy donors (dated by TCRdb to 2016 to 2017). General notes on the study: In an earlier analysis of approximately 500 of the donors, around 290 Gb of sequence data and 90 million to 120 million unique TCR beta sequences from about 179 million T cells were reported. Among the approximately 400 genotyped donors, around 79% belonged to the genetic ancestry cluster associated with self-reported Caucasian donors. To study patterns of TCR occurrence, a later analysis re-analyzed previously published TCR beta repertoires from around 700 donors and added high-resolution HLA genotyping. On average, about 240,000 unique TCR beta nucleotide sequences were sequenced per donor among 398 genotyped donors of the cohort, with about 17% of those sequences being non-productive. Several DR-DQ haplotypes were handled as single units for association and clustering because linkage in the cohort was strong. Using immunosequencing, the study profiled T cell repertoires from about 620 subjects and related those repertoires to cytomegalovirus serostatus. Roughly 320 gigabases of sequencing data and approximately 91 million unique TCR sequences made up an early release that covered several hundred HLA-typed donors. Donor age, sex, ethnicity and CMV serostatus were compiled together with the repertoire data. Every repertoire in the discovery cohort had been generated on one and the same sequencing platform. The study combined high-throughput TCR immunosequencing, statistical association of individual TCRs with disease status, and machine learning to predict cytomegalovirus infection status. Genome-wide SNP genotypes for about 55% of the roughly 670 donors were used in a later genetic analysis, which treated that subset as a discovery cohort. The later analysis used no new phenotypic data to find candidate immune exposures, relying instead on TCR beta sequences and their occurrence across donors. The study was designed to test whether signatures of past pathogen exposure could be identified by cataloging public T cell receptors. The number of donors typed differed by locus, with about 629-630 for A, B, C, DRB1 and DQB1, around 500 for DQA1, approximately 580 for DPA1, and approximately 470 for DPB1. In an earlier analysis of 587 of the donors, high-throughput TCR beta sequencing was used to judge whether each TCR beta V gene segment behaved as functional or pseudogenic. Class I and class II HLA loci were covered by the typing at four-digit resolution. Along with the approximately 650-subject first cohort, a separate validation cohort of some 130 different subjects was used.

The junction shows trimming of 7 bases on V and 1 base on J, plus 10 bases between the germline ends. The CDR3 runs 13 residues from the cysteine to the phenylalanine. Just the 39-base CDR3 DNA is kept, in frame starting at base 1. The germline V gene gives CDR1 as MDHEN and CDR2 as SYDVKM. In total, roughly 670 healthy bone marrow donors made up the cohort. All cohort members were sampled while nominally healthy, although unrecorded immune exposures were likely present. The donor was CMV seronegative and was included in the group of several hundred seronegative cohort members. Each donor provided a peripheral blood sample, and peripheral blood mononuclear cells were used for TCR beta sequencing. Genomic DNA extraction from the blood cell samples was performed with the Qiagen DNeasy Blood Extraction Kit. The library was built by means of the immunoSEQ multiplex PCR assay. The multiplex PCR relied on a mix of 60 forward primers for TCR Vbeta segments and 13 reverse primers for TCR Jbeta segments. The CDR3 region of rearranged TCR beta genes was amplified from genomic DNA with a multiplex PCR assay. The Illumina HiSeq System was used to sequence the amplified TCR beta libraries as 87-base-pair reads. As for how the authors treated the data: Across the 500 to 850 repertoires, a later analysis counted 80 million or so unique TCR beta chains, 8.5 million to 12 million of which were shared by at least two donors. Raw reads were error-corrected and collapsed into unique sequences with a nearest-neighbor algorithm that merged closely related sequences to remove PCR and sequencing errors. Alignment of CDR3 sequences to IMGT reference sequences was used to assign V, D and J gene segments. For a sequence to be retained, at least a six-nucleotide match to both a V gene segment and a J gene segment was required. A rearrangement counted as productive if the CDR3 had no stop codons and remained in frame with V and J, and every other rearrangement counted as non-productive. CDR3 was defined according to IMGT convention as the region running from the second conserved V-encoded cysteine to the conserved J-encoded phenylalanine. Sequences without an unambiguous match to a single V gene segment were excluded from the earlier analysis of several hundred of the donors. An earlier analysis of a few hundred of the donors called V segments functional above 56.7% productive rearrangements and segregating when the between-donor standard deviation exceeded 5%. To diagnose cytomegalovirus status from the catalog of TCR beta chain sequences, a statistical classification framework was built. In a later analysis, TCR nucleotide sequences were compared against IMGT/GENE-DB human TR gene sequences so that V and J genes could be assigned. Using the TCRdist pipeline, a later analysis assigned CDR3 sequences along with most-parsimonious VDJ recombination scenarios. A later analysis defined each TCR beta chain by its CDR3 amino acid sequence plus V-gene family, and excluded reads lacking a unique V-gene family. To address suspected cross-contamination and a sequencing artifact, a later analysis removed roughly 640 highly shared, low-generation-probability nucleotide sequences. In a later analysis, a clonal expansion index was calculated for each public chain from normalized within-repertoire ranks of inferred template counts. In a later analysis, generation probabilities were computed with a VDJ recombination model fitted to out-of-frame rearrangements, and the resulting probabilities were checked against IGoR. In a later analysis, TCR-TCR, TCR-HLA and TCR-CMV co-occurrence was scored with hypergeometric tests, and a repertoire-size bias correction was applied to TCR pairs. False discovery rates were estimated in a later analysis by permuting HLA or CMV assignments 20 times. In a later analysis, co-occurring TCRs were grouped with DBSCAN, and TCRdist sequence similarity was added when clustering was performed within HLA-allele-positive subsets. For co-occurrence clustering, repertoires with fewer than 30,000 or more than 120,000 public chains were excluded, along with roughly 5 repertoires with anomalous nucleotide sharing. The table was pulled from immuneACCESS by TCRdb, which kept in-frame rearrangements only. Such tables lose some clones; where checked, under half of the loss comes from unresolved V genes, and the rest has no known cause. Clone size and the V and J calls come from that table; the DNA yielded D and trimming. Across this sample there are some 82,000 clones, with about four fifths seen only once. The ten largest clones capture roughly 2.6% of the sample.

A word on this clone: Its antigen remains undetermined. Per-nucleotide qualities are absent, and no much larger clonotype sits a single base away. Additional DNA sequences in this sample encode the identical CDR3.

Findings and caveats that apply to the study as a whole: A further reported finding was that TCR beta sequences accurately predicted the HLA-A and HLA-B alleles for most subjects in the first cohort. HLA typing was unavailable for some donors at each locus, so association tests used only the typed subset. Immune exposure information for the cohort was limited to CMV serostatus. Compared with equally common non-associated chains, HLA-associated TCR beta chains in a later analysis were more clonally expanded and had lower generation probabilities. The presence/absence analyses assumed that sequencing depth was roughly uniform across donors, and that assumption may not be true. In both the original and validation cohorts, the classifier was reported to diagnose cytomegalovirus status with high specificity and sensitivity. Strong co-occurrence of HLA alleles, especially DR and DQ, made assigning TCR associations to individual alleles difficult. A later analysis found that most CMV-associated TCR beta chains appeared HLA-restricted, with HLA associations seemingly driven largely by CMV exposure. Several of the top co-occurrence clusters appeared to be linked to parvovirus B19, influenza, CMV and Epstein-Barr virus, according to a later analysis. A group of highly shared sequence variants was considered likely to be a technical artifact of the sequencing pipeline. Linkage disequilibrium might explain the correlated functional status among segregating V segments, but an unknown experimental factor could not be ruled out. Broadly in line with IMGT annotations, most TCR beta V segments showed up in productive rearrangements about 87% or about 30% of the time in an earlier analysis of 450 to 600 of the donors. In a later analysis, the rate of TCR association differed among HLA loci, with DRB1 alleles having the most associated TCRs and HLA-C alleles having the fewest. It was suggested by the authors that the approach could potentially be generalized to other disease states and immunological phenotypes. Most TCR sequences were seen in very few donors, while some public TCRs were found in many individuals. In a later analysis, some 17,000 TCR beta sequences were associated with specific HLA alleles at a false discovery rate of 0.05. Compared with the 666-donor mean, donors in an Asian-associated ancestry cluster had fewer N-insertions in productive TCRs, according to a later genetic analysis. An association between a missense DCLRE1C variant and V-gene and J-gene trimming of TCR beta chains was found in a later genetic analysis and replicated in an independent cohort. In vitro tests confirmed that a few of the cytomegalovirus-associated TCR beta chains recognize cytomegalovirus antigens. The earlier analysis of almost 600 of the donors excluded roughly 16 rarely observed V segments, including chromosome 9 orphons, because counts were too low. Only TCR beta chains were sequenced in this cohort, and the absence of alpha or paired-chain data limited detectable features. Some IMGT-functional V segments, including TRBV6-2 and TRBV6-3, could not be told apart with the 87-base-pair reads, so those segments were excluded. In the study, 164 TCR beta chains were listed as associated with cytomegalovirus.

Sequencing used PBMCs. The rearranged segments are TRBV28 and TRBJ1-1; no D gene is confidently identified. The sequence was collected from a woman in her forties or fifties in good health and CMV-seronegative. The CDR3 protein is CASKAPWNTEAFF. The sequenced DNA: TGTGCCAGCAAAGCTCCTTGGAACACTGAAGCTTTCTTT.